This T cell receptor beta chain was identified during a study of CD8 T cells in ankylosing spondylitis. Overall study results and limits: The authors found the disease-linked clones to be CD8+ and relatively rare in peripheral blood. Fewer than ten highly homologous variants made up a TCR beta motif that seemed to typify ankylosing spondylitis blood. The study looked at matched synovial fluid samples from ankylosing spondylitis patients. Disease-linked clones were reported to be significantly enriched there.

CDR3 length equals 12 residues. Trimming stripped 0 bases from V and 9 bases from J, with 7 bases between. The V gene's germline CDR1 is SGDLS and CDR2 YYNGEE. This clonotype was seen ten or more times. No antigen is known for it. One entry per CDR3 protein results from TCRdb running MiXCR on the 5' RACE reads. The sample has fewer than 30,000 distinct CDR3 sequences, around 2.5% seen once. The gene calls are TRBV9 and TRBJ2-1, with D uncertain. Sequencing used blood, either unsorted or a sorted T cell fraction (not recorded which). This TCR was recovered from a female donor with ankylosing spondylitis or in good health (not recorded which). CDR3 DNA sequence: TGTGCCAGCAGCGTAGCTTGGAGTGAGCAGTTCTTC. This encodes CASSVAWSEQFF.